This T cell receptor (beta chain) is drawn from a study of tumor-infiltrating lymphocytes in primary liver carcinoma. Study in general: Both sexes were represented among patients, who were 30 to 69 years old.

Details on this clonotype: Its target is unknown.

The source of the blood RNA was unsorted whole blood, and germline DNA was extracted as well. The authors collected four milliliters of peripheral blood before surgery. Study-level results: Owing to bulk unsorted samples, no comparison was made between CD4+ and CD8+ repertoires. Relative to tumor region pairs, the tumor-adjacent and tumor-blood pairs showed overlap that was lower.

Trimming left V 5 bases short and J 2 bases short, with 6 bases between. The CDR3 is 12 residues long. Germline assignment: CDR1 MRHNA and CDR2 SNTAGT. TCR beta cDNA was reverse-transcribed from about 0.45 ug of total RNA. The reaction used a constant-region primer and ProtoScript II reverse transcriptase. Three rounds of nested multiplex PCR with slightly modified ARM-PCR produced TCR beta libraries. Both of the initial two PCR rounds ran for around 9 cycles and employed TRBV1-TRBV30 forward primers alongside a C-beta reverse primer. TCRdb reanalysed the multiplex PCR reads using MiXCR and keeps one entry per CDR3 protein. Among about 300,000 distinct CDR3 sequences listed, about 62% were seen once.

The source is a man between 35 and 55 years old with primary liver carcinoma and hepatitis B virus infection. The gene calls are TRBV6-4 and TRBJ1-2; the D is unclear. The material sequenced was peripheral blood. This CDR3 reads CASSYSNYGYTF. In DNA, the CDR3 is TGTGCCAGCAGTTACAGCAACTATGGCTACACCTTC.